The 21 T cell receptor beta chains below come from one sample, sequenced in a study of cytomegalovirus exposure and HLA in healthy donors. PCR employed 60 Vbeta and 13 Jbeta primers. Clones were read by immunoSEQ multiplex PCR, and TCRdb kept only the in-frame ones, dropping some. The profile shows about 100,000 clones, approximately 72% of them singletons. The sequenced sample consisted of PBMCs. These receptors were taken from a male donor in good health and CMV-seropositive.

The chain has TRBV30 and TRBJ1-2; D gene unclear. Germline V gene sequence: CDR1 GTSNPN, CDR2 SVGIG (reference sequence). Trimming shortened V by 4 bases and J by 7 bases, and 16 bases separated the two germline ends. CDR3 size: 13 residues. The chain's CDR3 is CAWTYAGFSGYTF. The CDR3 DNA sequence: TGTGCCTGGACCTACGCGGGGTTTAGTGGCTACACCTTC.

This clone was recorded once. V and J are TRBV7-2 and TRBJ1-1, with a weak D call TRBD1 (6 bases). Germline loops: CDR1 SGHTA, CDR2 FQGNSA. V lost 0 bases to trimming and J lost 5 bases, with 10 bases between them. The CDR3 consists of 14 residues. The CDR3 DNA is TGTGCCAGCAGCTTAGCGCATGACAGGACTGAAGCTTTCTTT. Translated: CASSLAHDRTEAFF.

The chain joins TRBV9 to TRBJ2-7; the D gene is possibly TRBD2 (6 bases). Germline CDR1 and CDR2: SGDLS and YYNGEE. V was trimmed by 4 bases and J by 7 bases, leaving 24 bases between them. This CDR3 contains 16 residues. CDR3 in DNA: TGTGCCAGCAGCTCGGAAGCCCCGGGGGTAGCGAGGGAGCAGTACTTC. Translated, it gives CASSSEAPGVAREQYF.

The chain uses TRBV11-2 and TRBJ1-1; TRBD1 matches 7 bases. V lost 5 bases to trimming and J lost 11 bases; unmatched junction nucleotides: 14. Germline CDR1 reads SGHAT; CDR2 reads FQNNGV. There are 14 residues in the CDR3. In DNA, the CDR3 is TGTGCCAGCAGCCACGTCGACAGGGCTTATAGGGCTTTCTTT. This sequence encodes CASSHVDRAYRAFF.

The DNA for the CDR3 is TGTGCCAGCAGCTTAGGGAAACAGAGCGGCTACACCTTC. It yields the protein CASSLGKQSGYTF. The chain employs TRBV7-9 and TRBJ1-2; D is undetermined. Germline lookup yields CDR1 SEHNR and CDR2 FQNEAQ (reference sequence). Trimming stripped 1 base from V and 8 bases from J, with 11 bases between. This CDR3 spans 13 amino acids.

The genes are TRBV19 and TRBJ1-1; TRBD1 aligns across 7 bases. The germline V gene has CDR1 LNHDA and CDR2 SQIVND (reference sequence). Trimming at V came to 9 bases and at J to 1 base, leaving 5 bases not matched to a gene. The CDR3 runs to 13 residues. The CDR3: CASGRTGNTEAFF. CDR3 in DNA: TGTGCCAGCGGCCGGACAGGGAACACTGAAGCTTTCTTT.

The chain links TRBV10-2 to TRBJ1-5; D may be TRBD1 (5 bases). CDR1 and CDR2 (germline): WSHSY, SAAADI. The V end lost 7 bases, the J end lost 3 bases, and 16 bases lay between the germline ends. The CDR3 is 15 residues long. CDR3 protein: CASNGAGRANQPQHF. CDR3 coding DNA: TGCGCCAGCAATGGGGCAGGGCGTGCCAATCAGCCCCAGCATTTT.

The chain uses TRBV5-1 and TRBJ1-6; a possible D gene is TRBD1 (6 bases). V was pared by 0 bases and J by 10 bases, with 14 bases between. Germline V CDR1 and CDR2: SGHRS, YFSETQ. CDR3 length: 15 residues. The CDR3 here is CASSLGLPGESPLHF. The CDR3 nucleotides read TGCGCCAGCAGCTTGGGGTTGCCAGGGGAATCACCCCTCCACTTT.

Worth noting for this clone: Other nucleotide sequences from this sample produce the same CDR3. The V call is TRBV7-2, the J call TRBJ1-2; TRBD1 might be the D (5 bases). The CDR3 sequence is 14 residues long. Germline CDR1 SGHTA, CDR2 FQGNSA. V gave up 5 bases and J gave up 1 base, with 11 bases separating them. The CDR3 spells CASSPPGYNYGYTF. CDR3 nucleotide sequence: TGTGCCAGCAGCCCTCCAGGGTATAACTATGGCTACACCTTC.

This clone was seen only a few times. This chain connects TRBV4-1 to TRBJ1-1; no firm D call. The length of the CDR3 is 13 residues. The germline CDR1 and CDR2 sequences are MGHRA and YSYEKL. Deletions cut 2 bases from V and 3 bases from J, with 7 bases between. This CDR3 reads CASSQSTYTEAFF. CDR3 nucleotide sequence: TGCGCCAGCAGCCAATCTACCTACACTGAAGCTTTCTTT.

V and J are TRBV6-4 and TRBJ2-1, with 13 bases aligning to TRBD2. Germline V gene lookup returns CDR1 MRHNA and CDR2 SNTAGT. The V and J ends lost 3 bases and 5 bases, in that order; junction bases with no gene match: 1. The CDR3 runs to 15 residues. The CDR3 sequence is CASSEGTSGNNEQFF. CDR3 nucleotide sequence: TGTGCCAGCAGTGAAGGGACTAGCGGGAACAATGAGCAGTTCTTC.

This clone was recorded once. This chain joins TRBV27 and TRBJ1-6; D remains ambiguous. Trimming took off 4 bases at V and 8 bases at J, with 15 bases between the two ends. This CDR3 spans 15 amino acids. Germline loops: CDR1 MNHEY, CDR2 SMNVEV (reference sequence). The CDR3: CASSSLGPPDSPLHF. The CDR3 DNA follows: TGTGCCAGCAGTTCCCTTGGGCCCCCGGATTCACCCCTCCACTTT.

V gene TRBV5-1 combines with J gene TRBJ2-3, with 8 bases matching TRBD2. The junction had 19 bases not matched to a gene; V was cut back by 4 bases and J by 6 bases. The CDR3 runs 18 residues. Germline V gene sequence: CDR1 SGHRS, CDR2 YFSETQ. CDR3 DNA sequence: TGCGCCAGCAGCGCAAATCCGACGGGACTAGGGACGGGGGATACGCAGTATTTT. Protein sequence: CASSANPTGLGTGDTQYF.

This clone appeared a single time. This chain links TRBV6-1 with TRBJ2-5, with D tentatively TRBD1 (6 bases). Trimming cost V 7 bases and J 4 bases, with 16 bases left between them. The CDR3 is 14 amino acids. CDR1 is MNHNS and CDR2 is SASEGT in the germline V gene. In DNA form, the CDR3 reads TGTGCCAGCAAGAACGTCAGGGGTGGAGAGACCCAGTACTTC. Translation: CASKNVRGGETQYF.

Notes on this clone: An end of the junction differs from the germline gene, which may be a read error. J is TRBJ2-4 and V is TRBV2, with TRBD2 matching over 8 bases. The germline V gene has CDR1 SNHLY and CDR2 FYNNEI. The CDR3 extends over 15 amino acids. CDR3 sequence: CASRGTRLAKNIQYF. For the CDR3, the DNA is TGTGCGAGCAGAGGGACTAGACTAGCCAAAAACATTCAGTACTTC.

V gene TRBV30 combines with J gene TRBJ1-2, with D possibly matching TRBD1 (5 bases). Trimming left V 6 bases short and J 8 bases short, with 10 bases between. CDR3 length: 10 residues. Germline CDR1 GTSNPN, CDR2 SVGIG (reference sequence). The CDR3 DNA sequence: TGTGCCTGCACCAGGGTGGGCTACACCTTC. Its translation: CACTRVGYTF.

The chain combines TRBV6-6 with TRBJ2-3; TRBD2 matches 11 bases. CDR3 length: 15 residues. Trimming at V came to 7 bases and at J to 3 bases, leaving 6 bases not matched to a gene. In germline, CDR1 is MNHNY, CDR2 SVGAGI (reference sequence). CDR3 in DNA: TGTGCCAGCACTCCGGGACTAGCGGATACAGATACGCAGTATTTT. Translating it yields CASTPGLADTDTQYF.

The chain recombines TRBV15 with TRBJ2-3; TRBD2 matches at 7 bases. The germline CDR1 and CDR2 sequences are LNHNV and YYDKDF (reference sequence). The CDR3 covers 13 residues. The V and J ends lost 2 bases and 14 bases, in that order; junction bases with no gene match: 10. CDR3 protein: CATSRTIHSGGYF. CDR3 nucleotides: TGTGCCACCAGCAGAACTATTCATTCGGGAGGGTATTTT. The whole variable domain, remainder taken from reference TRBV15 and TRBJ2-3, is DAMVIQNPRYQVTQFGKPVTLSCSQTLNHNVMYWYQQKSSQAPKLLFHYYDKDFNNEADTPDNFQSRRPNTSFCFLDIRSPGLGDTAMYLCATSRTIHSGGYFGPGTRLTVL.

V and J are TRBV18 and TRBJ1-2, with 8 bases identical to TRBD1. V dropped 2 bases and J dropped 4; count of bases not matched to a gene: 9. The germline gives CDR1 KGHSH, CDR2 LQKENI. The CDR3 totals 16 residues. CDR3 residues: CASSPLDRGEGYGYTF. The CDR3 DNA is TGTGCCAGCTCACCATTAGACAGGGGAGAGGGCTATGGCTACACCTTC.

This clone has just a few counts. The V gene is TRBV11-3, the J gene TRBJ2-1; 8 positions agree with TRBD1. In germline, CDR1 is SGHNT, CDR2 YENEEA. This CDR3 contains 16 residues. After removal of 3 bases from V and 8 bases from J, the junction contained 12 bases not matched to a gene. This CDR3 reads CASSFRQGAMIDEQFF. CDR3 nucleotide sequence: TGTGCCAGCAGCTTCCGCCAGGGGGCTATGATCGATGAGCAGTTCTTC. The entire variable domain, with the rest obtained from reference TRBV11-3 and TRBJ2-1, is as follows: EAGVVQSPRYKIIEKKQPVAFWCNPISGHNTLYWYLQNLGQGPELLIRYENEEAVDDSQLPKDRFSAERLKGVDSTLKIQPAELGDSAVYLCASSFRQGAMIDEQFFGPGTRLTVL.

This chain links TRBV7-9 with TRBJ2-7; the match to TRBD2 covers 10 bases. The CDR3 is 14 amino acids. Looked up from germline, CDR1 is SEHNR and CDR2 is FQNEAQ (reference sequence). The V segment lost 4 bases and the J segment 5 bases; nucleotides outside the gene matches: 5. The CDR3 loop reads CASSSGTSVHEQYF. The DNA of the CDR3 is TGTGCCAGCAGCTCCGGGACTAGCGTCCACGAGCAGTACTTC.